Ten or more counts support the clone carrying this T cell receptor (beta chain). The antigen is not known. The CDR3 has 15 residues. V was trimmed by 6 bases and J by 2 bases, leaving 17 bases between them. Germline-derived CDR1 and CDR2 are MNHNY and SVGAGI (reference sequence). For the library, individual cDNA molecules each received unique molecular identifiers. Under the authors' procedure: Between about 20,000 and 690,600 TCRs appeared in each sample, and the median stood at around 92,000. TCRdb called the RACE reads again in MiXCR, with one record for every CDR3 protein. These V and J calls originate from TCRdb's pipeline instead of the authors' own analysis. The sample shows some 81,000 distinct CDR3 sequences, about 8.6% of them seen only once. The data are from a study of human T cells and chemical hapten exposure. Study at large: Small volume differences among pooled libraries mainly caused per-sample TCR yield variation. Study results and caveats: DPC sensitization left the count of TCRs above 1 in 1000 unchanged.

As to time point: healthy volunteer bleed at 6 weeks. Total RNA extraction was carried out from unfractionated whole blood. The chain has TRBV6-6 and TRBJ2-7; tentatively, D is TRBD1 (6 bases). Sequencing was carried out using whole blood. This clonotype was sampled from a female donor in good health. Some clones in this sample may be carry-over from other donors' samples. CDR3 loop: CASSPTETGTYEQYF. The CDR3 coding sequence is TGTGCCAGCAGCCCTACCGAGACAGGAACCTACGAGCAGTACTTC.